The 26 T cell receptor beta chains presented below share a single source sample, sequenced in a study of control samples from healthy donors and cancer patients. Assay used: immunoSEQ multiplex PCR; TCRdb lists only in-frame clones, some missing. The data contain about 120,000 clones, around 90% of them singletons. The sequenced sample consisted of blood. The receptors originated from a woman in her 70s in good health.

This rearrangement joins TRBV6-6 to TRBJ1-6; D possibly corresponds to TRBD1 (6 bases). V lost 5 bases and J 5 bases, leaving 28 bases between the germline ends. There are 20 residues in the CDR3. Germline V gene sequence: CDR1 MNHNY, CDR2 SVGAGI (reference sequence). The CDR3, as DNA: TGTGCCAGCAGTCAATTCAAGCGGCAGGGGCCCTTCACTAATAATTCACCCCTCCACTTT. Translated, it gives CASSQFKRQGPFTNNSPLHF.

V and J are TRBV19 and TRBJ2-3, with 7 bases that match TRBD2. J gave up 3 bases and V 6 bases, and 9 bases lay outside the gene matches. The CDR3 length is 15 residues. Germline V CDR1 and CDR2: LNHDA, SQIVND (reference sequence). The CDR3 coding sequence is TGTGCCAGTAGCCCATTCCGGGGAGGGACAGATACGCAGTATTTT. As protein: CASSPFRGGTDTQYF.

This rearrangement joins TRBV29-1 to TRBJ1-4; D uncertain. Trimming pared 4 bases from V and 8 bases from J, leaving 14 bases between. Germline lookup yields CDR1 SQVTM and CDR2 ANQGSEA. This CDR3 region has 13 residues. Here the CDR3 reads CSVVLPPREKLFF. The CDR3 DNA follows: TGCAGCGTTGTTTTACCTCCCCGGGAAAAACTGTTTTTT.

CDR3 in DNA: TGTGCCAGCAGCTCATGGGTTGGAGGCTACGAGCAGTACTTC. Its protein product is CASSSWVGGYEQYF. The J gene is TRBJ2-7, the V gene TRBV7-2; a weak D match, TRBD2 (5 bases). The CDR3 has 14 residues. Germline values: CDR1 SGHTA, CDR2 FQGNSA. The germline V and J ends were trimmed by 4 bases and 3 bases, with 13 bases remaining between them.

In this sample, this clone turned up a few times. The rearrangement links TRBV19 to TRBJ2-3; D remains unclear. The V end was cut by 5 bases, the J end by 4 bases, with 16 bases between. CDR3 size: 15 residues. Germline V CDR1 and CDR2: LNHDA, SQIVND (reference sequence). CDR3 amino acids: CASSPGGTVADTQYF. The DNA for the CDR3 is TGTGCCAGTAGTCCCGGCGGTACCGTCGCAGATACGCAGTATTTT.

The chain links TRBV7-8 to TRBJ1-5; no reliable D call. The germline V gene has CDR1 SGHVS and CDR2 FQNEAQ. The length of the CDR3 is 17 residues. V was trimmed by 0 bases and J by 3 bases, leaving 15 bases between them. This chain's CDR3 is CASSLAVGLVTNQPQHF. In DNA form, the CDR3 reads TGTGCCAGCAGCTTAGCAGTAGGGTTGGTCACCAATCAGCCCCAGCATTTT.

The genes are TRBV10-3 and TRBJ1-4, with a possible D match to TRBD1 (5 bases). V lost 6 bases and J lost 3, with 14 bases in between. The germline CDR1 and CDR2 sequences are ENHRY and SYGVKD. The CDR3 is made up of 15 amino acids. CDR3 in DNA: TGTGCCATCAGGGGGACGAGCCTCGCTAATGAAAAACTGTTTTTT. The encoded protein is CAIRGTSLANEKLFF.

This chain connects TRBV9 to TRBJ1-6; 7 bases are a match to TRBD1. The CDR3 is 16 residues long. Germline lookup yields CDR1 SGDLS and CDR2 YYNGEE. The trim removed 3 bases at V and 6 bases at J, leaving 9 bases unmatched. CDR3 sequence reads: CASSGGQAAGNSPLHF. The CDR3, as DNA: TGTGCCAGCAGCGGCGGACAGGCGGCCGGTAATTCACCCCTCCACTTT.

The chain has TRBV6-2 or TRBV6-3 and TRBJ2-3; 7 bases fit TRBD1. Trimming cost V 2 bases and J 2 bases; bases outside gene matches: 4. Germline-derived CDR1 and CDR2 are MNHEY and SVGEGT. The CDR3 loop spans 15 amino acids. This CDR3 is CASSYGQDNTDTQYF. The CDR3 DNA is TGTGCCAGCAGTTACGGACAGGACAACACAGATACGCAGTATTTT.

The chain uses TRBV5-1 and TRBJ1-3; 7 bases are shared with TRBD1. The CDR3 sequence is 14 residues long. The germline gives CDR1 SGHRS, CDR2 YFSETQ. With 4 bases clipped from V and 4 bases from J, the junction kept 5 bases outside the gene matches. The CDR3 bases are TGCGCCAGCAGCGTGGGACAGAACGGAAACACCATATATTTT. Translated, it gives CASSVGQNGNTIYF.

This chain connects TRBV11-2 to TRBJ1-1, with 7 bases identical to TRBD1. The V segment lost 5 bases and the J segment 0 bases; nucleotides outside the gene matches: 9. CDR3 length equals 16 residues. Germline V gene lookup returns CDR1 SGHAT and CDR2 FQNNGV. The CDR3 region is CASSPKTGPMNTEAFF. DNA of the CDR3: TGTGCCAGCAGCCCAAAGACAGGGCCTATGAACACTGAAGCTTTCTTT. Together with reference TRBV11-2 and TRBJ1-1, the CDR3 gives the full variable domain: EAGVAQSPRYKIIEKRQSVAFWCNPISGHATLYWYQQILGQGPKLLIQFQNNGVVDDSQLPKDRFSAERLKGVDSTLKIQPAKLEDSAVYLCASSPKTGPMNTEAFFGQGTRLTVV.

The rearrangement links TRBV29-1 to TRBJ1-4; the D gene is possibly TRBD1 (6 bases). The V end was cut by 5 bases, the J end by 7 bases, with 14 bases between. The CDR3 totals 13 residues. Per the germline V gene, CDR1 is SQVTM and CDR2 is ANQGSEA. CDR3 sequence (DNA): TGCAGCGTTTTTTGGGGGCTGGGTGAAAAACTGTTTTTT. Encoded protein: CSVFWGLGEKLFF.

V is TRBV7-2 and J is TRBJ2-7; no clear D gene. V dropped 2 bases and J dropped 1 base, with 9 bases sitting between them. The length of the CDR3 is 14 residues. CDR1 SGHTA and CDR2 FQGNSA come from the germline V gene. The CDR3 DNA reads as TGTGCCAGCAGCTTATCTAGGCAGTCCTACGAGCAGTACTTC. Protein: CASSLSRQSYEQYF.

V is TRBV19 and J is TRBJ1-5, with a tentative D call TRBD1 (5 bases). The V end was cut by 5 bases, the J end by 6 bases, with 14 bases between. Per germline, CDR1 LNHDA and CDR2 SQIVND (reference sequence). The CDR3 totals 14 residues. DNA of the CDR3: TGTGCCAGTAGTCTAAGTTTAGGGGTTCAGCCCCAGCATTTT. This gives the protein CASSLSLGVQPQHF.

This clone is medium-sized by share. This chain joins TRBV2 and TRBJ1-5, with TRBD1 matching 7 bases. V lost 5 bases, J lost 4 bases, and 8 bases stayed unmatched. CDR3 length equals 15 residues. Germline values: CDR1 SNHLY, CDR2 FYNNEI. The CDR3 sequence: CASSKGQDYNQPQHF. The CDR3 DNA follows: TGTGCCAGCAGTAAAGGACAGGACTATAATCAGCCCCAGCATTTT.

The chain combines TRBV5-6 with TRBJ2-2, with 10 positions matching TRBD2. After removal of 1 base from V and 6 bases from J, the junction contained 3 bases not matched to a gene. Germline V CDR1 and CDR2: SGHDT, YYEEEE. This CDR3 comprises 15 residues. Here the CDR3 reads CASSLSLAGAGELFF. In DNA form, the CDR3 reads TGTGCCAGCAGCTTGTCCCTAGCGGGAGCCGGGGAGCTGTTTTTT.

The CDR3 coding sequence is TGCAGCGTAGCCACCGGGACAGGATATTATGGCTACACCTTC. Translated: CSVATGTGYYGYTF. This chain links TRBV29-1 with TRBJ1-2; 8 positions match TRBD1. The CDR3 extends over 14 amino acids. The V gene's germline CDR1 is SQVTM and CDR2 ANQGSEA. V dropped 6 bases and J dropped 5; count of bases not matched to a gene: 11.

The rearrangement uses TRBV19 and TRBJ1-1, with D unclear. V lost 5 bases, J lost 0 bases, and 7 bases lay in between. The CDR3 contains 13 residues. Germline V gene sequence: CDR1 LNHDA, CDR2 SQIVND (reference sequence). CDR3 DNA sequence: TGTGCCAGTAGTCCCGGGATGAACACTGAAGCTTTCTTT. It encodes CASSPGMNTEAFF.

J is TRBJ1-3 and V is TRBV6-5; the D is unclear. The CDR3 sequence is 15 residues long. The germline V gene encodes CDR1 MNHEY and CDR2 SVGAGI. V lost 2 bases to trimming and J lost 0 bases, with 8 bases between them. The CDR3 spells CASSYAYSSGNTIYF. The CDR3 DNA follows: TGTGCCAGCAGTTACGCGTATAGCTCTGGAAACACCATATATTTT.

This clone was seen once. The chain has TRBV27 and TRBJ1-1, with D possibly being TRBD1 (5 bases). The CDR3 contains 14 residues. The germline V gene has CDR1 MNHEY and CDR2 SMNVEV (reference sequence). V was shortened by 5 bases and J by 1 base, with 11 bases between the two germline ends. DNA of the CDR3: TGTGCCAGCAGTCCTAGAACAGGGAACACTGAAGCTTTCTTT. Amino acid sequence: CASSPRTGNTEAFF.

V and J are TRBV20-1 and TRBJ2-1, with 7 bases matching TRBD2. CDR3 length: 14 amino acids. After removal of 3 bases from V and 5 bases from J, the junction contained 7 bases not matched to a gene. CDR1 and CDR2 from the germline V gene are DFQATT and SNEGSKA (reference sequence). The CDR3 sequence: CSASSRGVHNEQFF. Written as DNA, the CDR3 is TGCAGTGCTAGTTCACGGGGGGTGCACAATGAGCAGTTCTTC.

This chain uses TRBV29-1 with TRBJ2-3, with a weak D call TRBD2 (6 bases). The CDR3 length is 14 residues. CDR1 is SQVTM, CDR2 ANQGSEA, per germline. Between the trimmed V and J ends, which lost 6 bases and 0 bases, there was a span of 13 bases. The CDR3 DNA sequence: TGCAGCGTCGCATCCGGGACTAGCACAGATACGCAGTATTTT. This codes for CSVASGTSTDTQYF.

The rearrangement joins TRBV3-1 (or the pseudogene TRBV3-2) to TRBJ1-1, with D uncertain. The length of the CDR3 is 14 residues. CDR1 is LGHDT, CDR2 YNNKEL, per germline (reference sequence). V was pared by 1 base and J by 2 bases, with 8 bases between. CDR3 nucleotides: TGTGCCAGCAGCCAAGTTGGGGAAAACACTGAAGCTTTCTTT. This encodes CASSQVGENTEAFF.

The chain couples TRBV9 to TRBJ1-2, with TRBD1 as a possible D gene (6 bases). CDR1 is SGDLS, CDR2 YYNGEE, per germline. V was pared by 3 bases and J by 7 bases, with 19 bases between. The CDR3 contains 15 residues. In nucleotides, the CDR3 is TGTGCCAGCAGCGATACTGCCGGACAGTATTCTGGCTACACCTTC. Amino acid sequence: CASSDTAGQYSGYTF.

This rearrangement joins TRBV10-1 to TRBJ2-2, with 9 bases lining up with TRBD1. The CDR3 is made up of 18 amino acids. V shed 10 bases, J shed 3 bases, and the junction held 18 bases outside the gene matches. Germline-derived CDR1 and CDR2 are WNHNN and SYGVQD (reference sequence). The CDR3 loop reads CATTPPGQGLGDTGELFF. The CDR3 nucleotides read TGCGCCACCACTCCCCCGGGACAGGGATTGGGGGACACCGGGGAGCTGTTTTTT.

The gene calls are TRBV11-2 and TRBJ2-1, with 10 bases fitting TRBD2. Germline CDR1 reads SGHAT; CDR2 reads FQNNGV. The V and J ends lost 4 bases and 0 bases, in that order; junction bases with no gene match: 12. The CDR3 sequence is 19 residues long. Here the CDR3 DNA reads TGTGCCAGCAGCTCTGTGGGGGGGGGACTAGCGAGCTCCTACAATGAGCAGTTCTTC. Its protein is CASSSVGGGLASSYNEQFF.